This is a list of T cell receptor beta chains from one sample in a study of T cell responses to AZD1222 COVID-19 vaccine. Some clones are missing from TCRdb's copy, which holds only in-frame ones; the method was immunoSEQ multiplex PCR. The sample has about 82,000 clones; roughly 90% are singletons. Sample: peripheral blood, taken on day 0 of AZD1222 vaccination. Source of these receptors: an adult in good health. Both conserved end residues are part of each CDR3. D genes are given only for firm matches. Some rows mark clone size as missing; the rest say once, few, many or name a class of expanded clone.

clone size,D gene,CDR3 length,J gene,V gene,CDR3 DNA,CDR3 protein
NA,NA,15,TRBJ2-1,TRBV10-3,TGTGCCATCAGAGGACCAGGGAAAGGGTCCAATGAGCAGTTCTTC,CAIRGPGKGSNEQFF
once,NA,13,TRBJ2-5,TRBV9,TGTGCCAGCAGCGGAGCCAGGCGGGAGACCCAGTACTTC,CASSGARRETQYF
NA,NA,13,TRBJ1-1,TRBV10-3,TGTGCCATCACTCAGGGAGACGGAACTGAAGCTTTCTTT,CAITQGDGTEAFF
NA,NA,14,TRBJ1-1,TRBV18,TGTGCCAGCTCACCAGGTAGAGTTTCGCCTGAAGCTTTCTTT,CASSPGRVSPEAFF
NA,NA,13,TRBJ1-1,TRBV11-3,TGTGCCAGCAGTACCGGGGCAAACACTGAAGCTTTCTTT,CASSTGANTEAFF
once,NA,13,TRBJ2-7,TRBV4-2,TGTGCCAGCAGCCAAAGCCTTAAGTACGAGCAGTACTTC,CASSQSLKYEQYF
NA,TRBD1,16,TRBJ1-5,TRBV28,TGTGCCAGCAGCCGCTCTGGACAGGGAGTCAATCAGCCCCAGCATTTT,CASSRSGQGVNQPQHF
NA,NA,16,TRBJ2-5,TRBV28,TGTGCCAGCAGCCCAACCCGCCCCCTGTTCCAAGAGACCCAGTACTTC,CASSPTRPLFQETQYF
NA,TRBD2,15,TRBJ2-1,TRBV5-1,TGCGCCAGCAATCCCCGGACTAGCGGGGACTATGAGCAGTTCTTC,CASNPRTSGDYEQFF
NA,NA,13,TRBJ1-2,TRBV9,TGTGCCAGCAGCGTAGTTTCAGGGGATGGCTACACCTTC,CASSVVSGDGYTF
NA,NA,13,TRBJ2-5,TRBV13,TGTGCCAGCAGCTGGAGGATCCAAGAGACCCAGTACTTC,CASSWRIQETQYF
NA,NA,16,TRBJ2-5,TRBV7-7,TGTGCTAGCAGCTTAGTTGGGCCCGGCCACCAAGAGACCCAGTACTTC,CASSLVGPGHQETQYF
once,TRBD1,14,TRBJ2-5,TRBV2,TGTGCCAGCAGTCAGGACAGGGGACAAGAGACCCAGTACTTC,CASSQDRGQETQYF
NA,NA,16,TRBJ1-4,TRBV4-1,TGCGCCAGCAGCCAAGTGGCGACAGCAACTAATGAAAAACTGTTTTTT,CASSQVATATNEKLFF
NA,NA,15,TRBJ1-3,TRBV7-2,TGTGCCAGCAGCTCCCAGGGAAGCTCTGGAAACACCATATATTTT,CASSSQGSSGNTIYF
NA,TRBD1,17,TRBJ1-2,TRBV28,TGTGCCAGCAGCCCGGAGGACAGGGCCTTTTTACCCTATGGCTACACCTTC,CASSPEDRAFLPYGYTF
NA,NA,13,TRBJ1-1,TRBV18,TGTGCCAGCTCACCGGGCCCGAACACTGAAGCTTTCTTT,CASSPGPNTEAFF
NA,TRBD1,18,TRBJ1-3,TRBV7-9,TGTGCCAGCAGCTCTTTAACAGGGGGCTCAGGGTCTGGAAACACCATATATTTT,CASSSLTGGSGSGNTIYF
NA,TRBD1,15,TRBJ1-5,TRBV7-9,TGTGCCAGCAGCTTAGGGGACAGTAGCAATCAGCCCCAGCATTTT,CASSLGDSSNQPQHF
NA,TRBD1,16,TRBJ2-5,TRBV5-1,TGCGCCAGCAGCCTCCCACAGGGGGCAGGGGGAGAGACCCAGTACTTC,CASSLPQGAGGETQYF
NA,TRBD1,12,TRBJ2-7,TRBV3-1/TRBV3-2,TGTGCCAGCAGCCAGGACAGGGGGGAGCAGTACTTC,CASSQDRGEQYF
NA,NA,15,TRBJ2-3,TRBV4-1,TGCGCCAGCAGCCAAGATAGAAGGGGGGGAGATACGCAGTATTTT,CASSQDRRGGDTQYF
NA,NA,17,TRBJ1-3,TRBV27,TGTGCCAGCAGTTCATCCCGGAGACGTAACTCTGGAAACACCATATATTTT,CASSSSRRRNSGNTIYF
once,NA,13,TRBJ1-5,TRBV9,TGTGCCAGCAGCCCCAACCACGGACAGCCCCAGCATTTT,CASSPNHGQPQHF
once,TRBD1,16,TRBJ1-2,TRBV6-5,TGTGCCAGCAGTTACGGAGAAAACAGGGGGCAGGATGGCTACACCTTC,CASSYGENRGQDGYTF
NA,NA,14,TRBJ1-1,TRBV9,TGTGCCAGCAGCCCAGAGGGTCGAGGCACTGAAGCTTTCTTT,CASSPEGRGTEAFF
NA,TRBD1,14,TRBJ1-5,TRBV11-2,TGTGCCAGCAGCTTAGGGACAGGGAATCAGCCCCAGCATTTT,CASSLGTGNQPQHF
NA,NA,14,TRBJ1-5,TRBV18,TGTGCCAGCTCATCTTCAGGTCAGTGGCGGCCCCAGCATTTT,CASSSSGQWRPQHF
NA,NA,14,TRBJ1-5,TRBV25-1,TGTGCCAGCAGTGGCGTAGGCCCTGGCCAGCCCCAGCATTTT,CASSGVGPGQPQHF
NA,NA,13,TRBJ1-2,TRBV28,TGTGCCAGCAGTTTATTAAAGGGGGAGGGCTACACCTTC,CASSLLKGEGYTF
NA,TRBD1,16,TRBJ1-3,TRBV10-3,TGTGCCATCAGCCCCTGGGACAGTCCCTCTGGAAACACCATATATTTT,CAISPWDSPSGNTIYF
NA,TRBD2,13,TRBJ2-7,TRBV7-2,TGTGCCGGCGGGACTACCCCCCGGGGCGAGCAGTACTTC,CAGGTTPRGEQYF
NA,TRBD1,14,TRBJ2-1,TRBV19,TGTGCCAGTAGTGTGACAGGGGCGGTCAATGAGCAGTTCTTC,CASSVTGAVNEQFF
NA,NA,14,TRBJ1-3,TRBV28,TGTGCCAGCAGTCCCACAGGGCCTGGAAACACCATATATTTT,CASSPTGPGNTIYF
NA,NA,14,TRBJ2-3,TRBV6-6,TGTGCCAGCAGCGGACTGGCCCCGCCAGATACGCAGTATTTT,CASSGLAPPDTQYF
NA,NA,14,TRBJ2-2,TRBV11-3,TGTGCCAGCAGTGAGGGTCTGAACACCGGGGAGCTGTTTTTT,CASSEGLNTGELFF
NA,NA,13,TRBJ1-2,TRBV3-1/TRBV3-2,TGTGCCAGCAGCCGAGGACAGCTCTATGGCTACACCTTC,CASSRGQLYGYTF
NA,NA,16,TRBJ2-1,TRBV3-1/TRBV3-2,TGTGCCAGCAGCCAAGGGGCCAGCCTTATCTACAATGAGCAGTTCTTC,CASSQGASLIYNEQFF
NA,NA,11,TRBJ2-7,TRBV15,TGTGCCACCAGCAGAGGGGTAGAGCAGTACTTC,CATSRGVEQYF
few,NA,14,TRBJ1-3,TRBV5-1,TGCGCCAGCAGCCAAGGGGGGTCTGGAAACACCATATATTTT,CASSQGGSGNTIYF
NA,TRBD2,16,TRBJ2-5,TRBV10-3,TGTGCCATCAGCGCGGGACTAGCGGGGGGCCAAGAGACCCAGTACTTC,CAISAGLAGGQETQYF
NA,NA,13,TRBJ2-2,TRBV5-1,TGCGCCAGCAGCTCAACCACCACCGGGGAGCTGTTTTTT,CASSSTTTGELFF
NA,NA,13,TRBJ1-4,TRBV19,TGTGCCAGTAGTGCCACAGGGAATGAAAAACTGTTTTTT,CASSATGNEKLFF
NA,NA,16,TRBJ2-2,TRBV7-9,TGTGCCAGCAGCTTCAGGGGGACTACGAACACCGGGGAGCTGTTTTTT,CASSFRGTTNTGELFF
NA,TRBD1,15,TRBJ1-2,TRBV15,TGTGCCACCAGCAGAGACTTCGGGACAGGGGATGGCTACACCTTC,CATSRDFGTGDGYTF
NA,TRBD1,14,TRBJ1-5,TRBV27,TGTGCCAGCAGACCGGGACAGTCCAATCAGCCCCAGCATTTT,CASRPGQSNQPQHF
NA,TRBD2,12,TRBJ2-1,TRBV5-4,TGTGCCAGCAGCGCGCGGGGGATTGAGCAGTTCTTC,CASSARGIEQFF
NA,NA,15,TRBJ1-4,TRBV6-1,TGTGCCAGCAGTGACCTGGGAGGAGCTAATGAAAAACTGTTTTTT,CASSDLGGANEKLFF
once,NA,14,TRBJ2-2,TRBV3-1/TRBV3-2,TGTGCCAGCAGCTCCAGTATAACTTCCGGGGAGCTGTTTTTT,CASSSSITSGELFF
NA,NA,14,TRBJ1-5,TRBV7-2,TGTGCCAGCAGCCCGGACAGCAGCAATCAGCCCCAGCATTTT,CASSPDSSNQPQHF
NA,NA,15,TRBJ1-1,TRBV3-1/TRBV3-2,TGTGCCAGCAGCCAATTCAGTCGGGGCGCGTCTGAAGCTTTCTTT,CASSQFSRGASEAFF